These 8 T cell receptor beta chains were all obtained from the same sample, sequenced in a study of T cell changes during pregnancy in multiple sclerosis. Clones were read by immunoSEQ multiplex PCR, and TCRdb kept only the in-frame ones, dropping some. The data show about 35,000 clones, 80% to 95% seen once. The sample here was CD4+ T cells from peripheral blood mononuclear cells, taken in the third trimester of pregnancy. The receptors derive from a female donor in good health, enrolled as a control in a pregnancy study.

The table lists this clone with a few counts. The genes are TRBV5-4 and TRBJ1-2, with TRBD1 identical over 9 bases. CDR1 is SGHNT and CDR2 is YYREEE in the germline V gene (reference sequence). The CDR3 has 13 residues. V lost 4 bases and J lost 7; bases outside the gene matches: 5. CDR3 DNA sequence: TGTGCCAGCAGCACCCGACAGGGGGTTGGCTACACCTTC. The encoded protein is CASSTRQGVGYTF.

The chain couples TRBV11-2 to TRBJ1-5; unclear D gene. The germline gives CDR1 SGHAT, CDR2 FQNNGV. The CDR3 is 14 residues long. Trimming took off 1 base at V and 7 bases at J, with 11 bases between the two ends. CDR3 in DNA: TGTGCCAGCAGCTTAGGTGATGTGGGCCAGCCCCAGCATTTT. Translation: CASSLGDVGQPQHF.

This clone was seen a few times. The chain carries TRBV18 and TRBJ1-3; tentatively, D is TRBD1 (6 bases). The V end lost 3 bases, the J end lost 4 bases, and 7 bases lay between the germline ends. CDR1 KGHSH and CDR2 LQKENI come from the germline V gene. The CDR3 consists of 13 residues. CDR3 protein: CASSPGQGNTIYF. The CDR3 nucleotides read TGTGCCAGCTCACCCGGACAGGGAAACACCATATATTTT. Drawing the rest from reference TRBV18 and TRBJ1-3, the complete variable domain is NAGVMQNPRHLVRRRGQEARLRCSPMKGHSHVYWYRQLPEEGLKFMVYLQKENIIDESGMPKERFSAEFPKEGPSILRIQQVVRGDSAAYFCASSPGQGNTIYFGEGSWLTVV.

The rearrangement uses TRBV6-5 and TRBJ2-3; tentatively, D is TRBD2 (7 bases). V was cut by 2 bases and J by 1 base, with 13 bases left in between. The length of the CDR3 is 16 residues. Germline-derived CDR1 and CDR2 are MNHEY and SVGAGI. CDR3 residues: CASSYDRGAGTDTQYF. CDR3 sequence (DNA): TGTGCCAGCAGTTACGATCGGGGGGCCGGCACAGATACGCAGTATTTT.

The sample holds a few counts of this clone. CDR3 protein: CASSRTGGNSPLHF. The CDR3 region has the DNA TGTGCCAGCAGTCGGACAGGCGGGAATTCACCCCTCCACTTT. The J gene is TRBJ1-6, the V gene TRBV11-2, with 7 bases matching TRBD1. Trimming took 6 bases from V and 7 from J; bases not matched to a gene: 6. CDR1 and CDR2 from the germline V gene are SGHAT and FQNNGV. CDR3 size: 14 residues.

The chain is built from TRBV5-8 and TRBJ2-1, with D possibly being TRBD2 (6 bases). The CDR3 is made up of 15 amino acids. The V end lost 1 base, the J end lost 3 bases, and 11 bases lay between the germline ends. Germline V gene sequence: CDR1 SGHTS, CDR2 YDEGEE. CDR3 in DNA: TGTGCCAGCAGCTTGCGCGGGGTAGGCTACAATGAGCAGTTCTTC. It specifies CASSLRGVGYNEQFF.

In the case of this clone: Other DNA sequences within the sample encode an identical CDR3. The V gene is TRBV6-1, the J gene TRBJ2-5; 8 bases are shared with TRBD2. The CDR3 is 17 amino acids. CDR1 and CDR2 from the germline V gene are MNHNS and SASEGT. V lost 1 base, J lost 4 bases, and 11 bases stayed unmatched. In nucleotides, the CDR3 is TGTGCCAGCAGTGAAGTGGCGGGGGGCCCCTTAGGAGAGACCCAGTACTTC. It yields the protein CASSEVAGGPLGETQYF.

This chain uses TRBV19 with TRBJ1-1, with 7 bases lining up with TRBD1. V trimming: 6 bases; J trimming: 6 bases; junction bases outside the gene matches: 4. The CDR3 length is 12 residues. Germline CDR1 and CDR2: LNHDA and SQIVND (reference sequence). The CDR3 sequence: CASSPRGAEAFF. The CDR3 DNA follows: TGTGCCAGTAGCCCCAGGGGGGCTGAAGCTTTCTTT.